The 14 T cell receptor beta chains reported below all come from one sample, sequenced in a study of blood T cells in healthy people across ages (dated by TCRdb to the mid-2010s). Libraries were prepared through 5' RACE. The sequencer was an Illumina HiSeq 2500. A second PCR of roughly 7 to 11 cycles was run with a J-beta primer mix and a sample-barcoded 5' primer. TCRdb reworked the public reads: Q25 trimming with fastp, MiXCR clone assembly, productive beta chains retained. Here each entry gathers all rows of one CDR3 protein and keeps the most common genes and DNA. Counted in this sample were about a million distinct CDR3 sequences; less than 45% of them appeared once. The ten largest clones capture about an eighth of the sample. Sequencing used blood. Receptors originate from a man aged 18 to 29 in good health.

This clonotype occurred a few times. The rearrangement uses TRBV27 and TRBJ2-1, with 9 bases aligning to TRBD1. The germline gives CDR1 MNHEY, CDR2 SMNVEV (reference sequence). Trimming at V came to 4 bases and at J to 2 bases, leaving 9 bases not matched to a gene. This CDR3 contains 17 residues. CDR3 nucleotide sequence: TGTGCCAGCAGTTCGCAACAGGGGGCCCAGCCCTACAATGAGCAGTTCTTC. Protein sequence: CASSSQQGAQPYNEQFF.

This clonotype was observed a handful of times. This chain joins TRBV7-2 and TRBJ2-7; 7 bases agree with TRBD1. The trim removed 5 bases at V and 2 bases at J, leaving 9 bases unmatched. This CDR3 spans 15 amino acids. CDR1 is SGHTA and CDR2 is FQGNSA in the germline V gene. DNA of the CDR3: TGTGCCAGCAGCCAGGCGGGTACAGGGGCCTACGAGCAGTACTTC. Translating it yields CASSQAGTGAYEQYF.

This clonotype was detected only a few times. The chain uses TRBV27 and TRBJ2-1, with a tentative D call TRBD2 (6 bases). The CDR3 is 14 residues long. V was trimmed by 3 bases and J by 5 bases, leaving 11 bases between them. CDR1 is MNHEY, CDR2 SMNVEV, per germline (reference sequence). The CDR3 here is CASSFLVADNEQFF. CDR3 coding DNA: TGTGCCAGCAGTTTTTTGGTAGCGGACAATGAGCAGTTCTTC.

The V gene is TRBV12-3 or TRBV12-4, the J gene TRBJ1-2; D not resolved. The CDR3 runs to 12 residues. The V end was cut by 3 bases, the J end by 8 bases, with 10 bases between. CDR3 region: CASSFVGSGYTF. The CDR3 DNA sequence: TGTGCCAGCAGTTTTGTGGGCTCCGGCTACACCTTC.

For this clonotype: With a much larger clone just one base away, this may be a read error. The chain is built from TRBV4-1 and TRBJ2-3; the match to TRBD2 covers 7 bases. The CDR3 extends over 16 amino acids. Germline CDR1 and CDR2: MGHRA and YSYEKL. CDR3 region: CASSQESSGLTDAQYF. The CDR3 bases are TGCGCCAGCAGCCAAGAGTCTAGCGGACTCACAGATGCGCAGTATTTT.

This clonotype was counted only a few times. The genes are TRBV12-3 or TRBV12-4 and TRBJ1-1; tentatively, D is TRBD1 (5 bases). V dropped 5 bases and J dropped 4 bases, with 20 bases sitting between them. The CDR3 extends over 16 amino acids. Here the CDR3 DNA reads TGTGCCAGCAGTCCATTTATATCAGACAGCGGCACTGAAGCTTTCTTT. Translating it yields CASSPFISDSGTEAFF.

V gene TRBV18 combines with J gene TRBJ2-4; TRBD2 aligns across 11 bases. The CDR3 is 19 residues long. Germline CDR1 and CDR2: KGHSH and LQKENI. V lost 2 bases, J lost 0 bases, and 9 bases stayed unmatched. CDR3 protein: CASSPAPSGGQVAKNIQYF. The CDR3 nucleotides read TGTGCCAGCTCACCAGCTCCTAGCGGGGGGCAGGTAGCCAAAAACATTCAGTACTTC.

This clonotype was seen a few times. Here the CDR3 DNA reads TGCAGTGCTAGAAAGGACAGGGTGCCATCCTACGAGCAGTACTTC. As protein: CSARKDRVPSYEQYF. V is TRBV20-1 and J is TRBJ2-7, with 8 bases lining up with TRBD1. There are 15 residues in the CDR3. Trimming at V came to 2 bases and at J to 1 base, leaving 7 bases not matched to a gene. Germline CDR1 reads DFQATT; CDR2 reads SNEGSKA (reference sequence).

This clonotype has only a few counts. The chain links TRBV5-1 to TRBJ2-7, with 7 bases identical to TRBD1. The germline V gene has CDR1 SGHRS and CDR2 YFSETQ. CDR3 size: 17 residues. J was trimmed by 3 bases and V by 6 bases; bases with no gene match: 18. The CDR3 is CASTRNADPGQLYEQYF. In DNA, the CDR3 is TGCGCCAGCACGAGAAACGCAGATCCGGGACAGCTCTACGAGCAGTACTTC.

In its sample, this clonotype was seen many times. The V and J genes are TRBV10-3 and TRBJ2-5; TRBD2 aligns across 11 bases. The CDR3 has 14 residues. Germline loops: CDR1 ENHRY, CDR2 SYGVKD. The ends lost 6 bases at V and 2 bases at J; junction bases unmatched: 2. The CDR3 DNA is TGTGCCATCAGGACTAGCGGGGCGCAAGAGACCCAGTACTTC. It codes for CAIRTSGAQETQYF.

V usage is TRBV5-4 and J usage is TRBJ2-5, with D possibly being TRBD2 (5 bases). Germline lookup yields CDR1 SGHNT and CDR2 YYREEE (reference sequence). The V gene lost 0 bases and the J gene lost 11 bases, with 17 bases spanning the gap. The CDR3 sequence is 14 residues long. DNA of the CDR3: TGTGCCAGCAGCTTGGGAATTCCCGGGGAAAGGCAGTACTTC. This translates into CASSLGIPGERQYF. The variable domain in full, with the rest retrieved from reference TRBV5-4 and TRBJ2-5, is ETGVTQSPTHLIKTRGQQVTLRCSSQSGHNTVSWYQQALGQGPQFIFQYYREEENGRGNFPPRFSGLQFPNYSSELNVNALELDDSALYLCASSLGIPGERQYFGPGTRLLVL.

The CDR3 region has the DNA TGTGCCAGCAGCGCTGGGGACAGGGTGGGCACAGATACGCAGTATTTT. Encoded protein: CASSAGDRVGTDTQYF. The rearrangement links TRBV9 to TRBJ2-3; TRBD1 agrees at 9 bases. The CDR3 has 16 residues. The V and J ends lost 3 bases and 1 base, in that order; junction bases with no gene match: 6. Germline V gene data show CDR1 as SGDLS and CDR2 as YYNGEE.

The J gene is TRBJ2-3, the V gene TRBV20-1, with 8 positions matching TRBD2. This CDR3 spans 16 amino acids. Germline V gene data show CDR1 as DFQATT and CDR2 as SNEGSKA (reference sequence). The junction had 9 bases not matched to a gene; V was cut back by 0 bases and J by 4 bases. DNA of the CDR3: TGCAGTGCTAGAGATACGGGGGGGGCGCATGCAGATACGCAGTATTTT. Its translation is CSARDTGGAHADTQYF.

J is TRBJ2-1 and V is TRBV27; perhaps TRBD2 as D (5 bases). The CDR3 is 16 residues long. Germline CDR1 MNHEY, CDR2 SMNVEV (reference sequence). Trimming cost V 2 bases and J 4 bases, with 15 bases left between them. The CDR3 DNA reads as TGTGCCAGCAGTTTACGGAGGACCCTGCCTTACAATGAGCAGTTCTTC. It codes for CASSLRRTLPYNEQFF.